This record looks at one T cell receptor beta chain sequence and its context. These data belong to a study of blood T cell repertoires in COVID-19. Data came from immunoSEQ multiplex PCR; TCRdb stores just in-frame clones and leaves some out. The profile covers 200,000 to 250,000 clones, with around four fifths appearing a single time and around 5% taken by the ten largest. Trimming cost V 7 bases and J 0 bases, with 21 bases left between them. This CDR3 is 17 amino acids long. Germline CDR1 is SEHNR and CDR2 is FQNEAQ (reference sequence). The clonotype originates from a woman aged 65 to 85 with acute or convalescent COVID-19. Specimen: peripheral blood. The rearrangement links TRBV7-9 to TRBJ1-1, with D unresolved. The CDR3 region has the DNA TGTGCCAGCAACCGGCTGGGCCTACCTACTTTGAACACTGAAGCTTTCTTT. It translates to CASNRLGLPTLNTEAFF.